Shown below are 19 T cell receptor beta chains from a single sample sequenced in a study of blood T cell repertoires in COVID-19. TCRdb's table, derived via immunoSEQ multiplex PCR, lists solely in-frame clones and lacks some. In the table there are about 200,000 clones, about 82% of which are singletons. Sequenced sample: PBMCs or T cells enriched from blood (not recorded which). Receptors originate from a man aged 40-55 years with acute COVID-19.

Concerning this clone: One end of the junction is discordant with germline, which a read error may explain. This CDR3 is also generated by other DNA sequences in the sample. This rearrangement joins TRBV3-1 (or the pseudogene TRBV3-2) to TRBJ1-2; the D is unclear. Per germline, CDR1 LGHDT and CDR2 YNNKEL (reference sequence). CDR3 size: 12 residues. The CDR3: CASSQEVTGYTF. CDR3 coding DNA: TGTGCCAGCAGCCAGGAGGTCACGGGCTACACTTTC.

This clone was counted only a few times. The CDR3 DNA is TGTGCCAGCAGTTTGCGGCTAGGTCCAGGGGGAGGTGAAAAACTGTTTTTT. Residues: CASSLRLGPGGGEKLFF. The rearrangement joins TRBV28 to TRBJ1-4; TRBD1 matches 7 bases. The CDR3 has 17 residues. CDR1 is MDHEN and CDR2 is SYDVKM in the germline V gene. Trimming at V came to 3 bases and at J to 7 bases, leaving 14 bases not matched to a gene.

The chain joins TRBV30 to TRBJ1-1; no reliable D call. V was clipped by 6 bases and J by 1 base, with 15 bases between them. This CDR3 spans 14 amino acids. CDR1 is GTSNPN and CDR2 is SVGIG in the germline V gene (reference sequence). The CDR3 spells CACRRADRNTEAFF. The CDR3 DNA reads TGTGCCTGCCGGAGGGCGGATCGGAACACTGAAGCTTTCTTT.

This clone was picked up a small number of times. This chain links TRBV23-1 with TRBJ1-2; D perhaps matches TRBD1 (6 bases). TRBV23-1 is sorted into the ORF group, with uncertain function. Trimming shortened V by 0 bases and J by 8 bases, and 22 bases separated the two germline ends. The CDR3 has 17 residues. The CDR3, as DNA: TGCGCCAGCAGTCAATCGAGGTCCAGGGGTCTACCAGAAGGCTACACCTTC. It is translated as CASSQSRSRGLPEGYTF.

The CDR3 spells CASSPGLSSTDTQYF. The CDR3 nucleotides are TGTGCCAGCAGCCCGGGACTCTCGAGCACAGATACGCAGTATTTT. The rearrangement uses TRBV7-2 and TRBJ2-3; TRBD2 is a possible D gene (6 bases). V lost 5 bases and J lost 0, with 12 bases in between. Germline CDR1 reads SGHTA; CDR2 reads FQGNSA. This CDR3 has 15 amino acids.

This rearrangement joins TRBV7-3 to TRBJ1-2, with D possibly being TRBD1 (5 bases). Germline loops: CDR1 SGHTA, CDR2 FQGTGA. Between the trimmed V and J ends, which lost 2 bases and 5 bases, there was a span of 9 bases. The CDR3 contains 13 residues. The CDR3 DNA sequence: TGTGCCAGCAGCTTAGGGCAGGGATATGGCTACACCTTC. Its translation is CASSLGQGYGYTF.

V is TRBV19 and J is TRBJ1-3; a weak D match, TRBD1 (5 bases). CDR3 size: 15 residues. Deletions cut 3 bases from V and 0 bases from J, with 9 bases between. CDR1 is LNHDA and CDR2 is SQIVND in the germline V gene (reference sequence). The CDR3 is CASSIGGASGNTIYF. Written as DNA, the CDR3 is TGTGCCAGTAGTATCGGAGGGGCCTCTGGAAACACCATATATTTT. Complete variable domain (other parts from reference TRBV19 and TRBJ1-3): DGGITQSPKYLFRKEGQNVTLSCEQNLNHDAMYWYRQDPGQGLRLIYYSQIVNDFQKGDIAEGYSVSREKKESFPLTVTSAQKNPTAFYLCASSIGGASGNTIYFGEGSWLTVV.

The chain joins TRBV20-1 to TRBJ2-5; D is undetermined. V lost 6 bases and J 10 bases, leaving 15 bases between the germline ends. CDR1 and CDR2 (germline): DFQATT, SNEGSKA (reference sequence). This CDR3 has 11 residues. CDR3: CSAIERPGQYF. DNA of the CDR3: TGCAGTGCGATAGAGAGGCCGGGCCAGTACTTC.

V gene TRBV7-6 combines with J gene TRBJ2-1; 14 nucleotides align to TRBD2. V dropped 5 bases and J dropped 13; count of bases not matched to a gene: 7. The CDR3 consists of 14 residues. Germline lookup yields CDR1 SGHVS and CDR2 FNYEAQ. The CDR3 sequence: CASSPLGTSGSQFF. The CDR3, as DNA: TGTGCCAGCAGCCCACTAGGGACTAGCGGGAGCCAGTTCTTC.

The gene calls are TRBV5-4 and TRBJ2-5; 7 bases map to TRBD2. The CDR3 has 13 amino acids. V was pared by 4 bases and J by 4 bases, with 4 bases of the junction left unmatched. Germline-derived CDR1 and CDR2 are SGHNT and YYREEE (reference sequence). The CDR3 region has the DNA TGTGCCAGCAGCCCATCGGGGGGAGAGACCCAGTACTTC. It yields the protein CASSPSGGETQYF. Based on the CDR3 plus reference TRBV5-4 and TRBJ2-5, the full variable domain is ETGVTQSPTHLIKTRGQQVTLRCSSQSGHNTVSWYQQALGQGPQFIFQYYREEENGRGNFPPRFSGLQFPNYSSELNVNALELDDSALYLCASSPSGGETQYFGPGTRLLVL.

The chain recombines TRBV27 with TRBJ1-4; possibly TRBD1 for D (5 bases). V lost 3 bases and J 1 base, leaving 15 bases between the germline ends. CDR1 is MNHEY and CDR2 is SMNVEV in the germline V gene (reference sequence). The CDR3 extends over 17 amino acids. CDR3: CASSFRQGIGTNEKLFF. As DNA, the CDR3 is TGTGCCAGCAGTTTTCGGCAGGGAATCGGAACTAATGAAAAACTGTTTTTT.

This chain uses TRBV4-3 with TRBJ1-3; D uncertain. CDR3 length: 12 residues. V was trimmed by 5 bases and J by 11 bases, leaving 13 bases between them. In germline, CDR1 is LGHNA, CDR2 YSLEER. This CDR3 reads CASSARLGAIYF. DNA of the CDR3: TGCGCCAGCAGCGCCCGACTAGGTGCCATATATTTT.

This sequence joins TRBV29-1 and TRBJ2-3; 10 bases fit TRBD2. This CDR3 contains 14 residues. Germline V gene sequence: CDR1 SQVTM, CDR2 ANQGSEA. The V and J ends lost 2 bases and 5 bases, in that order; junction bases with no gene match: 4. The CDR3 coding sequence is TGCAGCGTTGAAATAGCGGGAGGAGGAGATACGCAGTATTTT. It specifies CSVEIAGGGDTQYF.

The J gene is TRBJ2-7, the V gene TRBV7-3; a weak D match, TRBD1 (6 bases). CDR1 SGHTA and CDR2 FQGTGA come from the germline V gene. Trimming removed 5 bases at V and 5 bases at J, with 13 bases between. This CDR3 is built from 13 residues. Here the CDR3 DNA reads TGTGCCAGCAGCCCAGGACAGACTAACGAGCAGTACTTC. Its translation is CASSPGQTNEQYF.

As for this clone: At the DNA level, this CDR3 is encoded by other sequences in the same sample as well. The CDR3 sequence: CASSLVGGADTQYF. The CDR3 bases are TGCGCCAGCAGCTTGGTCGGAGGGGCAGATACGCAGTATTTT. The chain is built from TRBV5-1 and TRBJ2-3; a weak D match, TRBD2 (6 bases). V lost 0 bases and J 4 bases, leaving 9 bases between the germline ends. There are 14 residues in the CDR3. Germline V gene data show CDR1 as SGHRS and CDR2 as YFSETQ.

This chain links TRBV28 with TRBJ1-1; tentative D call: TRBD1 (6 bases). This CDR3 region has 13 residues. Trimming cost V 5 bases and J 5 bases, with 12 bases left between them. In germline, CDR1 is MDHEN, CDR2 SYDVKM. The CDR3 loop is CASSPGTRTEAFF. DNA of the CDR3: TGTGCCAGCAGTCCAGGGACACGGACTGAAGCTTTCTTT.

V usage is TRBV25-1 and J usage is TRBJ2-7; TRBD2 aligns across 7 bases. The CDR3 sequence is 16 residues long. CDR1 and CDR2 (germline): MGHDK, SYGVNS. Losses at the gene ends were 5 bases for V and 2 bases for J; bases not matched to a gene: 12. The CDR3 bases are TGTGCCAGCAGTCTCGCTAGCGGACGACATACCTACGAGCAGTACTTC. It codes for CASSLASGRHTYEQYF.

V gene TRBV15 combines with J gene TRBJ2-7; 11 nucleotides match TRBD2. The junction had 4 bases not matched to a gene; V was cut back by 6 bases and J by 0 bases. Germline CDR1 LNHNV, CDR2 YYDKDF (reference sequence). The CDR3 runs to 15 residues. CDR3 coding DNA: TGTGCCACCAGGAGAACTAGCGGGAGCTCCTACGAGCAGTACTTC. Its translation: CATRRTSGSSYEQYF.

The V gene is TRBV9, the J gene TRBJ2-6; possibly TRBD1 for D (5 bases). This CDR3 is built from 17 residues. Trimming took off 3 bases at V and 4 bases at J, with 17 bases between the two ends. CDR1 and CDR2 (germline): SGDLS, YYNGEE. In nucleotides, the CDR3 is TGTGCCAGCAGCGCCCGAAGGACATCTTCCGGGGCCAACGTCCTGACTTTC. Translating gives CASSARRTSSGANVLTF.